Listed below are T cell receptor beta chains from one sample, sequenced in a study of blood T cells in healthy people across ages. TCRdb processed the 5' RACE reads anew with MiXCR; each CDR3 protein has one entry. Altogether about 1,000,000 distinct CDR3 sequences are present, 40% to 55% being singletons, with the ten largest covering 15% to 20%. Sequences were obtained from blood. The receptors shown here come from a woman in her sixties in good health. Both conserved end residues are part of each CDR3. Fields, in order: J gene, V gene, clone size, D gene, CDR3 protein, CDR3 DNA. A D gene is named only where the DNA matches it firmly. Clone size is not always given. Where it is, it says once, few, many or a class for expanded clones.

TRBJ2-7	TRBV20-1	many	.	CSAPPRIPLNSYEQYF	TGCAGTGCACCTCCGCGAATTCCACTAAACTCCTACGAGCAGTACTTC
TRBJ1-2	TRBV27	few	TRBD1	CASSSRTGGLANYGYTF	TGTGCCAGCAGTTCCCGGACAGGGGGCCTAGCTAACTATGGCTACACCTTC
TRBJ2-7	TRBV3-1	.	.	CASSQRVIASYEQYF	TGTGCCAGCAGCCAACGGGTTATAGCTTCCTACGAGCAGTACTTC
TRBJ2-1	TRBV29-1	.	.	CSGNWVSNEQFF	TGCAGCGGGAACTGGGTTAGCAATGAGCAGTTCTTC
TRBJ2-1	TRBV28	few	.	CASSRRPRAQLYNEQFF	TGTGCCAGCAGTCGCCGACCTCGGGCCCAGCTCTACAATGAGCAGTTCTTC
TRBJ1-6	TRBV11-2	.	.	CASSLKIAGSPLHF	TGTGCCAGCAGCTTAAAGATCGCAGGATCACCCCTCCACTTT
TRBJ1-4	TRBV30	.	TRBD1	CAWDQGAGEKLFF	TGTGCCTGGGATCAGGGGGCGGGTGAAAAACTGTTTTTT
TRBJ2-3	TRBV6-2/TRBV6-3	.	.	CASSYSPRLGTDTQYF	TGTGCCAGCAGTTACTCCCCTAGATTGGGCACAGATACGCAGTATTTT
TRBJ2-3	TRBV5-1	.	.	CASSSGPEEYF	TGCGCCAGCAGCTCCGGGCCGGAGGAGTATTTT
TRBJ2-7	TRBV7-6	once	.	CASSIEDSSYEQYF	TGTGCCAGCAGCATCGAGGACAGCTCCTACGAGCAGTACTTC
TRBJ1-1	TRBV5-1	few	TRBD1	CASSEGGFGYTEAFF	TGCGCCAGCAGCGAAGGGGGCTTCGGTTACACTGAAGCTTTCTTT
TRBJ2-1	TRBV7-2	few	TRBD1	CASSLSQGGGEQFF	TGTGCCAGCAGCTTATCCCAAGGGGGCGGTGAGCAGTTCTTC
TRBJ2-7	TRBV30	.	.	CAWIRPGESYEQYF	TGTGCCTGGATTCGACCGGGGGAAAGTTACGAGCAGTACTTC
TRBJ2-1	TRBV6-5	few	.	CASSYGRSSYNEQFF	TGTGCCAGCAGTTACGGCCGGAGCTCCTACAATGAGCAGTTCTTC
TRBJ2-3	TRBV27	.	.	CASANLGRGSTETQYF	TGTGCCAGCGCAAACCTAGGGCGGGGTAGCACAGAGACGCAGTATTTT
TRBJ2-1	TRBV12-3/TRBV12-4	.	TRBD2	CASRGLAGEQFF	TGTGCCAGCAGGGGACTAGCGGGAGAGCAGTTCTTC
TRBJ2-3	TRBV6-5	.	TRBD1	CASSYLIRGRGDTQYF	TGTGCCAGCAGTTACTTGATCAGGGGGCGAGGAGATACGCAGTATTTT
TRBJ2-2	TRBV6-5	.	.	CASSFDGPGMVSGELFF	TGTGCCAGCAGTTTCGACGGGCCCGGGATGGTTTCCGGGGAGCTGTTTTTT
TRBJ1-6	TRBV15	.	.	CATTEAGNNSPLHF	TGTGCCACCACTGAAGCGGGGAATAATTCACCCCTCCACTTT
TRBJ2-5	TRBV28	.	.	CTSSLSRETQYF	TGTACCAGCAGTCTGAGCCGGGAGACCCAGTACTTC
TRBJ1-2	TRBV6-5	.	.	CASSSERGSVYDYTF	TGTGCCAGCAGCTCGGAGCGGGGCTCGGTCTATGACTACACCTTC
TRBJ2-7	TRBV2	.	TRBD2	CASISSGFPLYEQYF	TGTGCCAGCATATCTAGCGGGTTCCCCCTCTACGAGCAGTACTTC
TRBJ2-7	TRBV11-2	.	.	CASSSGFSDRSYEQYF	TGTGCCAGCAGCTCAGGCTTCAGTGACAGGTCCTACGAGCAGTACTTC
TRBJ2-7	TRBV7-2	few	.	CASSFFFGTLNSEQYF	TGTGCCAGCAGCTTTTTCTTTGGGACCTTAAATAGTGAGCAGTACTTC
TRBJ2-1	TRBV29-1	few	.	CSVDNGGASYNEQFF	TGCAGCGTTGATAACGGCGGGGCATCCTACAATGAGCAGTTCTTC
TRBJ2-3	TRBV28	.	.	CTSSNRDTQYF	TGTACCAGCAGTAACAGGGATACGCAGTATTTT
TRBJ2-1	TRBV6-6	few	.	CASDWNRDSNNEQFF	TGTGCCAGCGATTGGAACCGGGACTCAAACAATGAGCAGTTCTTC
TRBJ2-7	TRBV20-1	many	.	CSASFPGSYEQYF	TGCAGTGCTAGCTTCCCAGGATCCTACGAGCAGTACTTC
TRBJ2-5	TRBV9	few	.	CASSVGAYETQYF	TGTGCCAGCAGCGTAGGAGCATACGAGACCCAGTACTTC
TRBJ2-3	TRBV25-1	.	.	CASSELLDTQYF	TGTGCCAGCAGTGAATTGTTAGATACGCAGTATTTT
TRBJ2-5	TRBV6-1	.	TRBD2	CASSRISGRETQYF	TGTGCCAGCAGTAGGATTAGCGGGCGGGAGACCCAGTACTTC
TRBJ1-4	TRBV27	few	.	CASSPRAATNEKLFF	TGTGCCAGCAGTCCCCGGGCGGCAACTAATGAAAAACTGTTTTTT
TRBJ2-7	TRBV20-1	.	.	CSARDLSAWEQYF	TGCAGTGCTAGAGATCTTTCAGCGTGGGAGCAGTACTTC
TRBJ2-1	TRBV5-1	.	TRBD2	CASSSTSGRAAEQFF	TGCGCCAGCAGCAGTACTAGCGGGAGGGCCGCTGAGCAGTTCTTC
TRBJ2-5	TRBV7-2	few	.	CASSLQGSGETQYF	TGTGCCAGCAGCTTACAAGGGAGTGGGGAGACCCAGTACTTC
TRBJ2-5	TRBV2	.	.	CASIRMQETQYF	TGTGCCAGCATCCGAATGCAAGAGACCCAGTACTTC
TRBJ2-7	TRBV14	.	.	CASSQDVGSQRGQYF	TGTGCCAGCAGCCAAGATGTAGGAAGCCAACGAGGGCAGTACTTC
TRBJ2-5	TRBV25-1	.	.	CASSELWGDEQYF	TGTGCCAGCAGTGAATTGTGGGGGGATGAGCAGTACTTC
TRBJ2-3	TRBV27	.	.	CASSPIGDRSVYTQYF	TGTGCCAGCAGCCCGATCGGGGATCGGTCCGTGTATACGCAGTATTTT
TRBJ2-3	TRBV4-1	.	TRBD1	CASSAPTGLSDTQYF	TGCGCCAGCAGCGCGCCGACAGGGTTATCGGATACGCAGTATTTT
TRBJ2-3	TRBV10-3	.	.	CAITDERGADTQYF	TGTGCCATCACCGACGAGAGGGGGGCAGATACGCAGTATTTT
TRBJ2-5	TRBV6-5	.	.	CASGGLTAKTQYF	TGTGCCAGCGGTGGGCTCACGGCAAAGACCCAGTACTTC
TRBJ2-4	TRBV28	few	TRBD1	CASSVGTGGTQYF	TGTGCCAGCAGTGTTGGGACAGGGGGTACTCAGTACTTC
TRBJ2-1	TRBV19	.	.	CASSSSTVSIGNEQFF	TGTGCCAGTAGTAGCTCAACAGTCTCAATCGGCAATGAGCAGTTCTTC
TRBJ2-7	TRBV29-1	few	TRBD2	CSVGATSGSYEQYF	TGCAGCGTTGGAGCTACTAGCGGGAGCTACGAGCAGTACTTC
TRBJ1-1	TRBV2	.	TRBD1	CASTASGQNTEAFF	TGTGCCAGCACTGCGTCGGGACAGAATACTGAAGCTTTCTTT
TRBJ2-5	TRBV15	few	.	CATSRDLARLQETQYF	TGTGCCACCAGCAGAGATCTCGCTAGACTACAAGAGACCCAGTACTTC
TRBJ2-5	TRBV7-6	.	TRBD1	CASSLGTGWQETQYF	TGTGCCAGCAGCTTGGGGACAGGGTGGCAAGAGACCCAGTACTTC